This passage covers 17 T cell receptor beta chains from one sample sequenced in a study of T cells in localized non-small cell lung cancer. Repertoires were generated with immunoSEQ multiplex PCR, while TCRdb's copy carries only in-frame clones and drops some. The data hold 40,000 or so clones, with over 75% observed a single time. Sample: peripheral blood, taken before any cancer treatment. The receptors here all came from a male donor at least 60 years old with stage III squamous cell lung carcinoma.

J is TRBJ2-5 and V is TRBV25-1, with 10 bases fitting TRBD2. Germline assignment: CDR1 MGHDK and CDR2 SYGVNS. The J segment lost 4 bases and the V segment lost 5 bases, leaving 13 bases of the junction unmatched. The CDR3 loop spans 17 amino acids. CDR3 nucleotide sequence: TGTGCCAGCAGTCGGGGGGTAGAGGCTAGCGGGAGAGAGACCCAGTACTTC. Translated, it gives CASSRGVEASGRETQYF.

CDR3 bases: TGTGCCAGCAGTGAAGCAGGGAGAGATGAGCAGTTCTTC. Amino acid sequence: CASSEAGRDEQFF. This chain links TRBV6-1 with TRBJ2-1, with D perhaps TRBD2 (5 bases). CDR3 length equals 13 residues. V lost 0 bases to trimming and J lost 8 bases, with 8 bases between them. In germline, CDR1 is MNHNS, CDR2 SASEGT.

The chain carries TRBV7-6 and TRBJ1-4, with no clear D. Germline CDR1 and CDR2: SGHVS and FNYEAQ. V was clipped by 1 base and J by 7 bases, with 10 bases between them. The CDR3 runs 14 residues. The CDR3 region has the DNA TGTGCCAGCAGCTTAGGTCCGATTGGTGAAAAACTGTTTTTT. As protein: CASSLGPIGEKLFF.

The gene calls are TRBV9 and TRBJ1-2; D is unresolved. The CDR3 contains 13 residues. The V gene lost 4 bases and the J gene lost 8 bases, with 15 bases spanning the gap. Germline V CDR1 and CDR2: SGDLS, YYNGEE. CDR3 amino acids: CASSSRATRGYTF. In DNA, the CDR3 is TGTGCCAGCAGCTCTAGGGCCACTAGAGGCTACACCTTC.

The chain has TRBV29-1 and TRBJ2-1, with 7 bases lining up with TRBD2. Germline V gene lookup returns CDR1 SQVTM and CDR2 ANQGSEA. The trim removed 7 bases at V and 3 bases at J, leaving 9 bases unmatched. This CDR3 is 14 amino acids long. The CDR3 here is CSAKGGRGYNEQFF. CDR3 DNA: TGCAGCGCGAAGGGCGGGAGAGGCTACAATGAGCAGTTCTTC.

The genes are TRBV27 and TRBJ1-2, with D perhaps matching TRBD1 (5 bases). V lost 5 bases and J lost 0, with 10 bases in between. CDR1 MNHEY and CDR2 SMNVEV come from the germline V gene (reference sequence). The CDR3 runs 14 residues. Written as DNA, the CDR3 is TGTGCCAGCAGTCCGTGGGGCACTAACTATGGCTACACCTTC. Its protein is CASSPWGTNYGYTF.

The gene calls are TRBV19 and TRBJ1-6, with 9 bases fitting TRBD1. V was clipped by 7 bases and J by 6 bases; unmatched bases: 10. The germline V gene has CDR1 LNHDA and CDR2 SQIVND (reference sequence). The CDR3 length is 16 residues. Written as DNA, the CDR3 is TGTGCCAGTAAGACCCGGACAGGGGAGGGTAATTCACCCCTCCACTTT. Translation: CASKTRTGEGNSPLHF.

In its sample, this clone ranks as medium-sized (0.01 to 0.1%). In DNA, the CDR3 is TGTGCCATTGGACAGGGCGGCGAGAACACTGAAGCTTTCTTT. Residues: CAIGQGGENTEAFF. The chain employs TRBV2 and TRBJ1-1; TRBD1 agrees at 8 bases. The V gene end was trimmed by 10 bases and the J gene end by 1 base; junction bases not matched to a gene: 8. This CDR3 contains 14 residues. From germline, CDR1 is SNHLY and CDR2 FYNNEI. Based on the CDR3 plus reference TRBV2 and TRBJ1-1, the full variable domain is EPEVTQTPSHQVTQMGQEVILRCVPISNHLYFYWYRQILGQKVEFLVSFYNNEISEKSEIFDDQFSVERPDGSNFTLKIRSTKLEDSAMYFCAIGQGGENTEAFFGQGTRLTVV.

V is TRBV6-5 and J is TRBJ2-2; weak D call: TRBD2 (7 bases). Germline V CDR1 and CDR2: MNHEY, SVGAGI. The CDR3 length is 13 residues. V was cut by 10 bases and J by 6 bases, with 15 bases left in between. CDR3 loop: CATRGGFPGELFF. CDR3 bases: TGTGCCACTAGGGGGGGTTTCCCCGGGGAGCTGTTTTTT.

The rearrangement links TRBV12-5 to TRBJ1-5; D is unclear. There are 13 residues in the CDR3. The germline V and J ends were trimmed by 11 bases and 2 bases, with 13 bases remaining between them. Germline loops: CDR1 LGHNT, CDR2 FRNRAP. DNA for the CDR3: TGTGCTGCCTCTAGTGGGGGCAATCAGCCCCAGCATTTT. Protein sequence: CAASSGGNQPQHF.

This clone was recorded a few times. The V and J genes are TRBV30 and TRBJ1-1; 8 bases match TRBD1. V trimming: 0 bases; J trimming: 11 bases; junction bases outside the gene matches: 8. This CDR3 contains 13 residues. From germline, CDR1 is GTSNPN and CDR2 SVGIG (reference sequence). In DNA form, the CDR3 reads TGTGCCTGGAGTGTACGGCAGGGGGCTTTCGCTTTCTTT. This translates into CAWSVRQGAFAFF.

This clone was counted between two and nine times. This chain connects TRBV5-1 to TRBJ1-1; no clear D gene. CDR1 is SGHRS, CDR2 YFSETQ, per germline. Trimming left V 1 base short and J 1 base short, with 5 bases between. This CDR3 spans 13 amino acids. The DNA of the CDR3 is TGCGCCAGCAGCTTGAGCCAGAACACTGAAGCTTTCTTT. It yields the protein CASSLSQNTEAFF.

CDR3 nucleotides: TGTGCCAGCAGCTTACTACAGGGTCAAGAGACCCAGTACTTC. Amino acid sequence: CASSLLQGQETQYF. This chain uses TRBV13 with TRBJ2-5, with a tentative D call TRBD1 (6 bases). The CDR3 loop spans 14 amino acids. V lost 2 bases and J lost 2, with 9 bases in between. Germline V lookup: CDR1 PRHDT, CDR2 FYEKMQ (reference sequence).

The sample holds a few counts of this clone. The chain recombines TRBV30 with TRBJ1-1, with a tentative D call TRBD1 (6 bases). CDR1 GTSNPN and CDR2 SVGIG come from the germline V gene (reference sequence). Trimming took 3 bases from V and 8 from J, leaving 16 bases between them. The CDR3 totals 13 residues. The CDR3 coding sequence is TGTGCCTGGAGGGGTACAGGGAGAGGAGAAGCTTTCTTT. Translation: CAWRGTGRGEAFF.

This chain links TRBV30 with TRBJ2-1; 11 nucleotides agree with TRBD1. Germline V CDR1 and CDR2: GTSNPN, SVGIG (reference sequence). The CDR3 is 18 amino acids. V shed 5 bases and J 2 bases; nucleotides not matched to a gene: 14. The CDR3 spells CAWGGQGARLSAYNEQFF. As DNA, the CDR3 is TGTGCCTGGGGTGGACAGGGGGCTCGGCTTAGCGCCTACAATGAGCAGTTCTTC.

The chain links TRBV15 to TRBJ2-1; D is possibly TRBD2 (6 bases). Trimming removed 0 bases from V and 5 bases from J, with 20 bases in between. Germline V gives CDR1 LNHNV, CDR2 YYDKDF (reference sequence). The CDR3 length is 18 residues. CDR3 loop: CATSRDKAGPRENNEQFF. In DNA, the CDR3 is TGTGCCACCAGCAGAGATAAGGCGGGGCCCCGGGAGAACAATGAGCAGTTCTTC.

The V and J genes are TRBV30 and TRBJ2-1; 11 bases line up with TRBD2. Looked up from germline, CDR1 is GTSNPN and CDR2 is SVGIG (reference sequence). The CDR3 consists of 14 residues. The V segment lost 7 bases and the J segment 6 bases; nucleotides outside the gene matches: 8. The CDR3 spells CAFSKGTSGNEQFF. The CDR3 nucleotides read TGTGCCTTCTCTAAGGGGACTAGCGGCAATGAGCAGTTCTTC.